Detailed here is one TCR beta chain. Its antigen remains unidentified. One base away there is no much larger clone; base qualities are not given. This sample is drawn from a study of blood T cell repertoires in COVID-19 (TCRdb year 2020). The study in broad terms: The collaborator samples originated in the United States, Italy and Spain and spanned the acute and convalescent phases of COVID-19. The material from the prospective study consisted of cDNA or gDNA derived from T cells, B-cell-depleted T cells, or PBMCs. The dataset comprised deeply sampled blood TCRbeta repertoires from subjects exposed to, actively infected with, or recovered from COVID-19. The repertoires were released in a freely available public database meant as a resource for research on the immune response to SARS-CoV-2. The samples were drawn from two sources: the first 160 participants of the ongoing ImmuneRACE study, and 1,000 to 1,500 subjects contributed by 6 global collaborators. A de-identified subject ID, COVID-19 status, age in years and sex were almost always included in the sample metadata. Where available, HLA class I and class II types were taken from metadata supplied by the sample provider and were not determined by assay-based typing. General findings and caveats noted by the study authors: Clinical and demographic metadata were provided uncurated, with the amount varying by source and participant.

The junction shows trimming of 1 base on V and 5 bases on J, plus 6 bases between the germline ends. Including the terminal cysteine and phenylalanine, the CDR3 comprises 12 residues. Only the CDR3 portion is preserved as DNA: 36 bases, with reading frame beginning at the first base. TCRbeta CDR3 regions were amplified from genomic DNA using the immunoSEQ Assay, a bias-controlled multiplex PCR. In the source study's methods: Within the assay, amplification of reference gene primers was used to estimate how many nucleated cells each sample contained. Sequence reads were collapsed and filtered to measure the absolute abundance of every unique TCRbeta CDR3 rearrangement. For each sample, productive Simpson clonality was calculated by taking the square root of Simpson's diversity index across productive rearrangements. TCRdb obtained this table from immuneACCESS and retained in-frame rearrangements with V and J assigned. These tables miss some clones; where compared with another copy, unresolved V genes account for less than half of the shortfall, and the remainder is unexplained. V, J and clone size were drawn from that table, and D and trimming were deduced from the DNA. The sample includes about 300,000 clones, with around 90% observed a single time. In total, the top ten clones hold around 4.4% of the sample.

Participants in the prospective study were enrolled through a virtual design, were aged roughly 18 to 95 years, and lived in about 25 United States geographic areas. Cohort assignment in the prospective study relied on participant-reported clinical history from a screening survey and a study questionnaire. In the prospective study, mobile phlebotomists collected whole blood, serum and a nasopharyngeal or oropharyngeal swab from each participant. Prospective study participants could optionally give additional blood draws and questionnaires over an approximately two-month period. Blood samples from the prospective study were shipped frozen or at room temperature prior to DNA extraction.

The source is a woman under 30 with acute COVID-19. The receptor chain draws on TRBV12-3 or TRBV12-4 and TRBJ2-7, with TRBD1 as a weak D call on 5 bases. Sample: PBMCs or T cells enriched from blood (not recorded which). The CDR3: CASSLVGDEQYF. DNA sequence: TGTGCCAGCAGTTTAGTAGGGGACGAGCAGTACTTC.